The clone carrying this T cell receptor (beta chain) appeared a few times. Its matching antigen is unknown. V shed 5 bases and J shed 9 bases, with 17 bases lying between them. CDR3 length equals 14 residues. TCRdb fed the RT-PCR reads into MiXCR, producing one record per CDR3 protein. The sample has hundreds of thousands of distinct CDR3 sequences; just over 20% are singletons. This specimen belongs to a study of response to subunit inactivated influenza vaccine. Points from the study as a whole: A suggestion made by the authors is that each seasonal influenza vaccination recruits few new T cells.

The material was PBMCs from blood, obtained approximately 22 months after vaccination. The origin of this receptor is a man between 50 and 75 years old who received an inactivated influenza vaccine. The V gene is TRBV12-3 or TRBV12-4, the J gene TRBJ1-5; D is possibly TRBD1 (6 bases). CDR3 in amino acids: CASSLGTPGWPQHF. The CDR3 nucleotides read TGTGCCAGCAGTCTCGGGACACCCGGTTGGCCCCAGCATTTT.